This T cell receptor beta chain derives from a study of beta chain features in type 1 diabetes. V was pared by 5 bases and J by 1 base, with 15 bases between. Germline loops: CDR1 SGHTA, CDR2 FQGNSA. This CDR3 contains 15 residues. This clone turned up a few times. Its matching antigen is unknown. What was sequenced were expressed TCRB transcripts, since all of the isolated RNA had been reverse transcribed. Assay used: immunoSEQ multiplex PCR; TCRdb lists only in-frame clones, some missing. The sample records roughly 150,000 clones, 6.5% to 8.5% being singletons. Study-level findings and limits: Across all four CD4+ subsets, people with type 1 diabetes showed modestly shorter TCRB CDR3s. When cDNA is sequenced, cells with high TCR expression could be over-represented.

The sample comprised central memory CD4+ T cells from blood. This clonotype was obtained from a man younger than 30 with type 1 diabetes. The chain joins TRBV7-2 to TRBJ2-7, with D possibly matching TRBD2 (5 bases). The CDR3 protein is CASSPGLSTSYEQYF. DNA for the CDR3: TGTGCCAGCAGCCCTGGACTCTCGACTTCCTACGAGCAGTACTTC. Full variable domain (missing parts from reference TRBV7-2 and TRBJ2-7): GAGVSQSPSNKVTEKGKDVELRCDPISGHTALYWYRQSLGQGLEFLIYFQGNSAPDKSGLPSDRFSAERTGGSVSTLTIQRTQQEDSAVYLCASSPGLSTSYEQYFGPGTRLTVT.